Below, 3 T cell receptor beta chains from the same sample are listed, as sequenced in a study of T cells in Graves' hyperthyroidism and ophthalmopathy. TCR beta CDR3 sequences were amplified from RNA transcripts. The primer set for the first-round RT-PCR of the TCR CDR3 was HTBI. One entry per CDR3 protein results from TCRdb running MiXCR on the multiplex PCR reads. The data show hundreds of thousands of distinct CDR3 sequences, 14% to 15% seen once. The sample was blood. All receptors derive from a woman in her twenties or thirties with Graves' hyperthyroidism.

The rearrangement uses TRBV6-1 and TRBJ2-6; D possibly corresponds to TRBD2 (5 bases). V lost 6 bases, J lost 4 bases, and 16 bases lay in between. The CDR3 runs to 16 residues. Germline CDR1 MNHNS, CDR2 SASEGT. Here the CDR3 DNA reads TGTGCCAGCAGAGGCGTGAGGGAATCAGGGGCCAACGTCCTGACTTTC. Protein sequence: CASRGVRESGANVLTF.

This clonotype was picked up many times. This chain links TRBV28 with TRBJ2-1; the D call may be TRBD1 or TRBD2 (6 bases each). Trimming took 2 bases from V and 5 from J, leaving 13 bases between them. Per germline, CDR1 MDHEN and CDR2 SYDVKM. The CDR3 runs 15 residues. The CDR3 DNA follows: TGTGCCAGCAGTTTACCTACTAGGGGGGACAATGAGCAGTTCTTC. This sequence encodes CASSLPTRGDNEQFF.

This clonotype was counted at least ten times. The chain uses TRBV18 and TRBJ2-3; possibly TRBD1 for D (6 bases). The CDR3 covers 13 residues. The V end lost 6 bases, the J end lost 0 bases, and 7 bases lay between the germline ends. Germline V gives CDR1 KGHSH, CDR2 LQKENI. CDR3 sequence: CASSGHSTDTQYF. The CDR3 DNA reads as TGTGCCAGCTCGGGACACAGCACAGATACGCAGTATTTT.